The next 15 T cell receptor beta chains were all read from a single sample in a study of PD-1 blockade in mismatch repair-deficient tumors. TCRdb's table, derived via immunoSEQ multiplex PCR, lists solely in-frame clones and lacks some. Among 65,000 to 80,000 clones listed, 60% to 80% were seen once. The source material was peripheral blood, sampled 2 weeks after starting pembrolizumab. These receptors originate from an adult with mismatch repair-deficient cancer.

The chain combines TRBV7-2 with TRBJ2-1; unclear D gene. This CDR3 spans 11 amino acids. Trimming cost V 2 bases and J 6 bases, with 2 bases left between them. Per the germline V gene, CDR1 is SGHTA and CDR2 is FQGNSA. CDR3 DNA sequence: TGTGCCAGCAGCTTAAGCAATGAGCAGTTCTTC. Its translation is CASSLSNEQFF.

CDR3 nucleotides: TGCGCCAGCAGCTTTGCAGTATACTCCTACAATGAGCAGTTCTTC. Translation: CASSFAVYSYNEQFF. The chain recombines TRBV5-1 with TRBJ2-1, with D unresolved. This CDR3 region has 15 residues. The ends were cut back, 2 bases at V and 0 bases at J, with 9 bases in the middle. Germline V gene sequence: CDR1 SGHRS, CDR2 YFSETQ.

The chain employs TRBV11-3 and TRBJ2-2; TRBD2 matches at 14 bases. V was pared by 5 bases and J by 6 bases, with 5 bases of the junction left unmatched. The germline V gene encodes CDR1 SGHNT and CDR2 YENEEA. CDR3 length: 16 residues. The CDR3 coding sequence is TGTGCCAGCAGCACCAGACTAGCGGGAGGGGCCGGGGAGCTGTTTTTT. Translated: CASSTRLAGGAGELFF.

This chain links TRBV27 with TRBJ2-1, with D unclear. The CDR3 is made up of 14 amino acids. Trimming pared 6 bases from V and 0 bases from J, leaving 9 bases between. Germline V gene lookup returns CDR1 MNHEY and CDR2 SMNVEV (reference sequence). This CDR3 is CASRLISSYNEQFF. As DNA, the CDR3 is TGTGCCAGCAGACTGATAAGCTCCTACAATGAGCAGTTCTTC.

The V call is TRBV7-8, the J call TRBJ2-7, with D unclear. The CDR3 runs to 12 residues. Trimming removed 5 bases at V and 1 base at J, with 6 bases between. Germline CDR1 reads SGHVS; CDR2 reads FQNEAQ. CDR3 sequence: CASSLRSYEQYF. For the CDR3, the DNA is TGTGCCAGCAGCCTTCGGTCCTACGAGCAGTACTTC.

This rearrangement joins TRBV19 to TRBJ1-5; D unclear. Germline CDR1 LNHDA, CDR2 SQIVND (reference sequence). V was trimmed by 5 bases and J by 10 bases, leaving 21 bases between them. The CDR3 has 15 amino acids. The CDR3: CASSADRADFYPQHF. The CDR3 coding sequence is TGTGCCAGTAGTGCAGACCGGGCAGATTTTTATCCCCAGCATTTT.

The V gene is TRBV5-1, the J gene TRBJ2-1, with TRBD1 matching over 8 bases. CDR1 SGHRS and CDR2 YFSETQ come from the germline V gene. The CDR3 spans 12 residues. V lost 5 bases, J lost 9 bases, and 4 bases stayed unmatched. The CDR3 loop is CASRTDRGEQFF. In nucleotides, the CDR3 is TGCGCCAGCAGAACTGACAGGGGTGAGCAGTTCTTC.

In its sample, this clone was seen once. The CDR3 here is CASSLDGTGYF. The DNA for the CDR3 is TGCGCCAGCAGCTTGGACGGTACTGGATACTTC. The rearrangement joins TRBV5-1 to TRBJ2-5, with D unclear. CDR1 is SGHRS and CDR2 is YFSETQ in the germline V gene. This CDR3 contains 11 residues. V dropped 0 bases and J dropped 14 bases, with 11 bases sitting between them.

The rearrangement uses TRBV6-6 and TRBJ2-7, with TRBD2 matching over 10 bases. J was trimmed by 5 bases and V by 5 bases; bases with no gene match: 6. CDR1 is MNHNY, CDR2 SVGAGI, per germline (reference sequence). The CDR3 is 14 amino acids. Here the CDR3 DNA reads TGTGCCAGCAGTCCTAGCGGGAGAAGCGACGAGCAGTACTTC. It codes for CASSPSGRSDEQYF.

The rearrangement links TRBV4-3 to TRBJ2-5, with D unclear. The CDR3 runs 16 residues. CDR1 LGHNA and CDR2 YSLEER come from the germline V gene. V dropped 0 bases and J dropped 2 bases, with 13 bases sitting between them. CDR3 nucleotides: TGCGCCAGCAGCCAAGATCGTAGTGACGGACAAGAGACCCAGTACTTC. It encodes CASSQDRSDGQETQYF.

The chain links TRBV10-3 to TRBJ2-3, with 12 bases matching TRBD1. Germline assignment: CDR1 ENHRY and CDR2 SYGVKD. The CDR3 consists of 16 residues. With 2 bases clipped from V and 3 bases from J, the junction kept 3 bases outside the gene matches. CDR3 DNA sequence: TGTGCCATCAGTGAGGGGACAGGGGGCTGGACAGATACGCAGTATTTT. Encoded protein: CAISEGTGGWTDTQYF.

The genes are TRBV6-5 and TRBJ1-4, with D maybe TRBD1 (6 bases). The CDR3 covers 15 residues. V lost 3 bases and J lost 2, with 10 bases in between. Germline assignment: CDR1 MNHEY and CDR2 SVGAGI. The CDR3 is CASSYMGGTNEKLFF. The CDR3 nucleotides are TGTGCCAGCAGTTATATGGGGGGCACTAATGAAAAACTGTTTTTT.

V is TRBV12-5 and J is TRBJ1-5; 7 positions agree with TRBD1. Trimming cost V 7 bases and J 0 bases; bases outside gene matches: 15. The CDR3 sequence is 18 residues long. CDR1 is LGHNT, CDR2 FRNRAP, per germline. The CDR3 loop is CASVLPRQGHYSNQPQHF. The CDR3 nucleotides read TGTGCTAGTGTTCTCCCGAGACAGGGACACTATAGCAATCAGCCCCAGCATTTT. Supplemented by reference TRBV12-5 and TRBJ1-5, the full variable domain reads DARVTQTPRHKVTEMGQEVTMRCQPILGHNTVFWYRQTMMQGLELLAYFRNRAPLDDSGMPKDRFSAEMPDATLATLKIQPSEPRDSAVYFCASVLPRQGHYSNQPQHFGDGTRLSIL.

The CDR3 DNA reads as TGTGCCAGTAGAGTCAGGGTCGGAGGGAATCAGCCCCAGCATTTT. Its translation is CASRVRVGGNQPQHF. The chain links TRBV19 to TRBJ1-5; D perhaps matches TRBD1 (5 bases). The CDR3 runs 15 residues. V was trimmed by 6 bases and J by 4 bases, leaving 16 bases between them. CDR1 is LNHDA, CDR2 SQIVND, per germline (reference sequence). Full variable domain (remainder filled in from reference TRBV19 and TRBJ1-5): DGGITQSPKYLFRKEGQNVTLSCEQNLNHDAMYWYRQDPGQGLRLIYYSQIVNDFQKGDIAEGYSVSREKKESFPLTVTSAQKNPTAFYLCASRVRVGGNQPQHFGDGTRLSIL.

The V and J genes are TRBV10-1 and TRBJ2-1; 9 bases align to TRBD2. This CDR3 contains 16 residues. V gave up 3 bases and J gave up 7 bases; unmatched junction bases: 10. Germline lookup yields CDR1 WNHNN and CDR2 SYGVQD (reference sequence). In nucleotides, the CDR3 is TGCGCCAGCAGTGACGGGGCTAGCGGGATGGGGAATGAGCAGTTCTTC. It codes for CASSDGASGMGNEQFF.